The 12 T cell receptor beta chains given below trace back to one sample, sequenced in a study of shared T cell receptors in the human thymus. This table comes from immunoSEQ multiplex PCR, and its TCRdb copy is limited to in-frame clones, with some not included. Among about 380,000 clones listed, 95% were seen once. The source material was thymocytes. The receptors were sampled from a human donor.

The gene calls are TRBV4-2 and TRBJ2-2; D not certain. The CDR3 covers 15 residues. V was clipped by 1 base and J by 1 base, with 7 bases between them. Germline assignment: CDR1 LGHNA and CDR2 YNFKEQ. Written as DNA, the CDR3 is TGTGCCAGCAGCCAAGGCTCCCTGAACACCGGGGAGCTGTTTTTT. This gives the protein CASSQGSLNTGELFF.

This chain connects TRBV29-1 to TRBJ1-2; D call uncertain. The V gene's germline CDR1 is SQVTM and CDR2 ANQGSEA. This CDR3 spans 13 amino acids. V lost 2 bases and J lost 4, with 11 bases in between. The CDR3 loop reads CSVEPGPRYGYTF. In nucleotides, the CDR3 is TGCAGCGTTGAACCCGGGCCCCGCTATGGCTACACCTTC.

This sequence joins TRBV27 and TRBJ2-2, with D possibly matching TRBD1 (5 bases). Germline CDR1 reads MNHEY; CDR2 reads SMNVEV (reference sequence). This CDR3 has 15 residues. V lost 8 bases, J lost 0 bases, and 13 bases lay in between. CDR3 in amino acids: CASGAGRTNTGELFF. The DNA of the CDR3 is TGTGCCAGCGGGGCCGGACGGACGAACACCGGGGAGCTGTTTTTT.

The chain has TRBV19 and TRBJ2-2; TRBD2 aligns across 12 bases. This CDR3 contains 18 residues. The ends lost 7 bases at V and 4 bases at J; junction bases unmatched: 13. Looked up from germline, CDR1 is LNHDA and CDR2 is SQIVND (reference sequence). CDR3 in DNA: TGTGCCAGTAATCGGCTAGCGGGAGGGGAAGGGAGCACCGGGGAGCTGTTTTTT. Amino acid sequence: CASNRLAGGEGSTGELFF.

This chain links TRBV11-3 with TRBJ2-7; 9 nucleotides line up with TRBD2. V trimming: 5 bases; J trimming: 4 bases; junction bases outside the gene matches: 3. The CDR3 contains 13 residues. Germline CDR1 and CDR2: SGHNT and YENEEA. CDR3 DNA: TGTGCCAGCAGCCCGGGACTAGCTTACGAGCAGTACTTC. Residues: CASSPGLAYEQYF.

This chain joins TRBV6-1 and TRBJ1-1; 7 nucleotides match TRBD1. This CDR3 has 11 amino acids. Losses at the gene ends were 6 bases for V and 10 bases for J; bases not matched to a gene: 5. Germline CDR1 and CDR2: MNHNS and SASEGT. CDR3: CASSERQGAFF. CDR3 sequence (DNA): TGTGCCAGCAGCGAAAGACAGGGAGCTTTCTTT.

The chain uses TRBV25-1 and TRBJ1-2; TRBD1 agrees at 8 bases. Trimming cost V 6 bases and J 6 bases; bases outside gene matches: 15. The CDR3 consists of 16 residues. Germline assignment: CDR1 MGHDK and CDR2 SYGVNS. The CDR3 loop is CASRRTGPKGWDGYTF. The CDR3 bases are TGTGCCAGCAGACGGACAGGGCCCAAAGGTTGGGATGGCTACACCTTC.

The chain employs TRBV28 and TRBJ2-3; D is unclear. V lost 8 bases and J lost 0, with 12 bases in between. Germline V gene lookup returns CDR1 MDHEN and CDR2 SYDVKM. This CDR3 region has 14 residues. CDR3 coding DNA: TGTGCCAGCCGCCCGGCTACCAGCACAGATACGCAGTATTTT. Protein product: CASRPATSTDTQYF.

The chain is built from TRBV14 and TRBJ2-1; either TRBD1 or TRBD2 may supply D (5 bases each). The CDR3 covers 13 residues. The ends were cut back, 4 bases at V and 4 bases at J, with 8 bases in the middle. CDR1 SGHDN and CDR2 FVKESK come from the germline V gene. The CDR3: CASSRDAYNEQFF. CDR3 DNA: TGTGCCAGCAGCCGGGACGCGTACAATGAGCAGTTCTTC.

The gene calls are TRBV28 and TRBJ1-2, with 11 bases matching TRBD1. The CDR3 is 15 residues long. The V gene end was trimmed by 10 bases and the J gene end by 8 bases; junction bases not matched to a gene: 15. The germline V gene encodes CDR1 MDHEN and CDR2 SYDVKM. CDR3 nucleotide sequence: TGTGCCACCGTCGGGGGGGACAGGGGGTATCTAGGCTACACCTTC. Translation gives CATVGGDRGYLGYTF.

This clone was observed once. The genes are TRBV19 and TRBJ1-2; 7 positions match TRBD1. The CDR3 sequence is 13 residues long. Germline CDR1 and CDR2: LNHDA and SQIVND (reference sequence). Germline trimming cut 8 bases from V and 6 bases from J; bases unmatched to any gene: 9. The CDR3 DNA reads as TGTGCCAGTCTTACACAGGGGCGGGATGGCTACACCTTC. Translation gives CASLTQGRDGYTF.

The CDR3, as DNA: TGTGCCAGCTCACAGGGATGCTATGGCTACACCTTC. Residues: CASSQGCYGYTF. The chain joins TRBV18 to TRBJ1-2, with D uncertain. With 4 bases removed from V and 4 bases from J, the gap between germline ends came to 7 bases. Germline assignment: CDR1 KGHSH and CDR2 LQKENI. This CDR3 spans 12 amino acids.